The 4 T cell receptor beta chains given below trace back to one sample, sequenced in a study of blood T cell repertoires in COVID-19. The data were produced by immunoSEQ multiplex PCR, yet TCRdb's version contains in-frame clones alone and is incomplete. The sample includes 250,000 to 300,000 clones, roughly four fifths of them seen just once. Sequenced input: PBMCs or T cells enriched from blood (not recorded which). The receptor set was obtained from a man aged 40-49 years who had been exposed to COVID-19.

This chain links TRBV10-3 with TRBJ1-6; no definite D call. The CDR3 extends over 14 amino acids. The V and J ends lost 0 bases and 6 bases respectively, with 6 bases between them. Germline V gene data show CDR1 as ENHRY and CDR2 as SYGVKD. The CDR3: CAISESTGNSPLHF. CDR3 nucleotides: TGTGCCATCAGTGAGTCCACTGGTAATTCACCCCTCCACTTT.

V is TRBV5-4 and J is TRBJ1-1; D uncertain. The V end lost 2 bases, the J end lost 1 base, and 9 bases lay between the germline ends. The CDR3 contains 14 residues. Per germline, CDR1 SGHNT and CDR2 YYREEE (reference sequence). In DNA, the CDR3 is TGTGCCAGCAGCTTACCCACAAGGAACACTGAAGCTTTCTTT. It yields the protein CASSLPTRNTEAFF.

V is TRBV6-4 and J is TRBJ1-2; 10 bases align to TRBD1. From germline, CDR1 is MRHNA and CDR2 SNTAGT. The CDR3 contains 13 residues. V gave up 9 bases and J gave up 9 bases; unmatched junction bases: 10. DNA for the CDR3: TGTGCCAGTGCCTCGGGACAGGGGATGAGCTACACCTTC. It yields the protein CASASGQGMSYTF.

J is TRBJ2-7 and V is TRBV6-6, with D uncertain. The CDR3 sequence is 11 residues long. V lost 5 bases, J lost 4 bases, and 6 bases lay in between. Germline lookup yields CDR1 MNHNY and CDR2 SVGAGI (reference sequence). The CDR3 nucleotides read TGTGCCAGCAGTAAGAGGTACGAGCAGTACTTC. Translation: CASSKRYEQYF.